The sequence of this T cell receptor (beta chain) was determined in a study of T cell repertoires in cytomegalovirus infection. Findings and caveats of the study: Carriers of CMV plus the relevant HLA were identified by cumulative public TCR beta family frequency.

This clonotype was counted ten times or more. Antigen: not known. The CDR3 loop spans 13 amino acids. The germline CDR1 and CDR2 sequences are MNHEY and SVGEGT. Trimming removed 6 bases from V and 7 bases from J; junction bases left unmatched: 8. TCRdb re-derived calls from the reads in MiXCR, one entry per CDR3 protein. The table records roughly 250,000 distinct CDR3 sequences, about 12% of them present only once. The origin of this receptor is a human donor in good health (CMV status not recorded). Some clones in this sample may be carry-over from other donors' samples. The chain combines TRBV6-2 or TRBV6-3 with TRBJ1-2; 7 nucleotides line up with TRBD1. Sequencing used PBMCs. The CDR3 reads CASSPDRVFGYTF. DNA for the CDR3: TGTGCCAGCAGCCCCGACAGGGTATTTGGCTACACCTTC.